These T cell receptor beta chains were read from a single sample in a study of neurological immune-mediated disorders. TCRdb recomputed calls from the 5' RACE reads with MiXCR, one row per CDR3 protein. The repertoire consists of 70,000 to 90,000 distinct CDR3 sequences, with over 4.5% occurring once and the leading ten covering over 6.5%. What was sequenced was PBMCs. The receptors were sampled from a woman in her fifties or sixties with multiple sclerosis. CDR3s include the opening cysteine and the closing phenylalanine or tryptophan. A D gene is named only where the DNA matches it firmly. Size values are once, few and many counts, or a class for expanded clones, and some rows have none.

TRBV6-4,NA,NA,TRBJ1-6,CASARGGNSPLHF,TGTGCCAGCGCCCGGGGGGGTAATTCACCCCTCCACTTT
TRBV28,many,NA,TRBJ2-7,CASSLWRYRSEQYF,TGTGCCAGCAGTTTATGGCGGTATCGGAGCGAGCAGTACTTC
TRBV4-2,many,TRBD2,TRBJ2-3,CASSQDTSGGSDTQYF,TGTGCCAGCAGCCAAGATACTAGCGGGGGATCAGATACGCAGTATTTT
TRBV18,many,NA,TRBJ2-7,CASSPTDYEQYF,TGTGCCAGCTCACCGACTGACTACGAGCAGTACTTC
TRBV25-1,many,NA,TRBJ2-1,CASSELRGGRYNEQFF,TGTGCCAGCAGTGAATTGAGGGGGGGGCGGTACAATGAGCAGTTCTTC
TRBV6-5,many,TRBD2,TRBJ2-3,CASRSSGADTQYF,TGTGCCAGCAGGTCTAGCGGCGCAGATACGCAGTATTTT
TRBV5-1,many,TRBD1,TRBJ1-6,CASSFEAGTGASPLHF,TGCGCCAGCAGCTTCGAAGCCGGGACAGGGGCCTCACCCCTCCACTTT
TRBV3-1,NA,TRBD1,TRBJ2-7,CASSPSSGQGREQYF,TGTGCCAGCAGCCCCTCCTCGGGACAGGGGCGCGAGCAGTACTTC
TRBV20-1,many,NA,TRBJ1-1,CSARSLDSNTEAFF,TGCAGTGCTAGGAGCCTGGACAGCAACACTGAAGCTTTCTTT
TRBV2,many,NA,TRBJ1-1,CASSEALFPRGDTEAFF,TGTGCCAGCAGTGAAGCCTTGTTTCCCCGAGGGGACACTGAAGCTTTCTTT
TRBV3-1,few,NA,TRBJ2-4,CASSQSDSLKNIQYF,TGTGCCAGCAGCCAATCGGACAGCCTTAAAAACATTCAGTACTTC
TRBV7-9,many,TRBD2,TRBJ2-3,CASSLRRLAGPTDTQYF,TGTGCCAGCAGCCTCCGTCGACTAGCGGGGCCTACAGATACGCAGTATTTT
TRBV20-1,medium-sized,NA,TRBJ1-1,CSAREGTRQNTEAFF,TGCAGTGCTAGAGAGGGGACCCGGCAGAACACTGAAGCTTTCTTT
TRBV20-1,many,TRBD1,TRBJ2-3,CSARPGQDTDTQYF,TGCAGTGCTAGGCCGGGACAGGACACAGATACGCAGTATTTT
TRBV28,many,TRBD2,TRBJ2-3,CASSLAGKNTDTQYF,TGTGCCAGCAGTCTAGCGGGTAAAAACACAGATACGCAGTATTTT
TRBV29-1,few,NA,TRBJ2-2,CSVGWSSRPGELFF,TGCAGCGTTGGCTGGTCTAGCCGACCCGGGGAGCTGTTTTTT
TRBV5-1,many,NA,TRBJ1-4,CASSLGLGGATNEKLFF,TGCGCCAGCAGCTTGGGTCTGGGTGGAGCAACTAATGAAAAACTGTTTTTT
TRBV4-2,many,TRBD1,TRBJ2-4,CASSQGQGKNIQYF,TGTGCCAGCAGCCAAGGACAGGGGAAAAACATTCAGTACTTC
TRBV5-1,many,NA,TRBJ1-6,CASSYQGDYNSPLHF,TGCGCCAGCAGCTATCAGGGAGACTATAATTCACCCCTCCACTTT
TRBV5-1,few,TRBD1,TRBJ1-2,CASSKGQGYYGYTF,TGCGCCAGCAGCAAGGGACAGGGGTACTATGGCTACACCTTC
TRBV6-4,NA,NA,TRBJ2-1,CASIRFRSGLGDNEQFF,TGTGCCAGCATCCGCTTTCGGTCAGGCCTGGGGGACAATGAGCAGTTCTTC
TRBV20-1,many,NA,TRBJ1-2,CSARVGRGANYGYTF,TGCAGTGCTAGAGTGGGGAGGGGAGCTAACTATGGCTACACCTTC
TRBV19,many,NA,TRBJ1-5,CASSLTSLGSNQPQHF,TGTGCCAGTAGCCTGACATCCCTGGGGAGCAATCAGCCCCAGCATTTT
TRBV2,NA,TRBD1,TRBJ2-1,CASRAGTGAHNEQFF,TGTGCCAGCAGGGCCGGGACAGGGGCCCACAATGAGCAGTTCTTC
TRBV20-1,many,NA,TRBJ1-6,CSARDRRGDGSPLHF,TGCAGTGCTAGAGATCGGAGAGGGGATGGTTCACCCCTCCACTTT
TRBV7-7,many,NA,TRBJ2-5,CASSLDYQETQYF,TGTGCTAGCAGCTTAGACTACCAAGAGACCCAGTACTTC